This T cell receptor (beta chain) is drawn from a study of shared clonotypes between healthy human individuals. Study-wide findings and caveats: Generation probability values for non-shared clonotypes were lower than those for clonotypes shared by all four donors.

Repertoires were generated with immunoSEQ multiplex PCR, while TCRdb's copy carries only in-frame clones and drops some. This sample yields under 1,100,000 clones, of which approximately 70% are seen a single time; about 1.5% belongs to the top ten. Each of the donors was a healthy adult who was HIV-negative and had not had a recent acute infection or vaccination. Remarks on this clone: The antigen remains unidentified.

The CDR3 consists of 13 residues. V dropped 4 bases and J dropped 2 bases, with 8 bases sitting between them. The chain couples TRBV23-1 to TRBJ2-5; D may be TRBD1 (6 bases). TRBV23-1 is identified as an open reading frame with a role that is uncertain. Sequencing input: memory CD4+ T cells sorted from blood. Subset here: CD45RA-negative fraction. This receptor was identified in a man between 18 and 29 years old in good health. The CDR3 DNA reads as TGCGCCAGCAGTCTCAGGGGACAAGAGACCCAGTACTTC. Translating gives CASSLRGQETQYF.